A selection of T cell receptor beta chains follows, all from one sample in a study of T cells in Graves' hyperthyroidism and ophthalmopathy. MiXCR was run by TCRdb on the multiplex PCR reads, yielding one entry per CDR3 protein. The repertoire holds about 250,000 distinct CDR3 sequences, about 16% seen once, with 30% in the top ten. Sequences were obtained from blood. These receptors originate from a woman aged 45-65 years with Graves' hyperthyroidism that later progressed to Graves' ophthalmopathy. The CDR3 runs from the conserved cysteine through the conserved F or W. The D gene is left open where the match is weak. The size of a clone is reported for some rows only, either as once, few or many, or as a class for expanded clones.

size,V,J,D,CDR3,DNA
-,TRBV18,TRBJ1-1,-,CASSSRQGCRGAFF,TGTGCCAGCTCATCCCGGCAGGGGTGTCGGGGAGCTTTCTTT
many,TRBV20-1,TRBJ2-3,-,CSASPFRRGKTDTQYF,TGCAGTGCTAGCCCTTTTCGAAGGGGGAAGACAGATACGCAGTATTTT
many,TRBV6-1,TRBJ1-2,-,CASRTPGRGGGGYTF,TGTGCCAGCAGGACGCCGGGACGGGGCGGCGGTGGCTACACCTTC
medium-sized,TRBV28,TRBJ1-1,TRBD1,CASSLPGTGQERTEAFF,TGTGCCAGCAGCCTCCCCGGGACAGGGCAGGAGCGCACTGAAGCTTTCTTT
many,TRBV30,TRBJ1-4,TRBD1,CAWSSSGTGYEKLFF,TGTGCCTGGAGTTCCTCCGGGACAGGGTATGAAAAACTGTTTTTT
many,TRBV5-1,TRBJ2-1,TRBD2,CASGRGGPLNEQFF,TGCGCCAGCGGGCGGGGAGGGCCCCTCAATGAGCAGTTCTTC
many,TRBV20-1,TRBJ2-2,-,CSASGAESTANTGELFF,TGCAGTGCTAGCGGGGCGGAATCAACCGCGAACACCGGGGAGCTGTTTTTT
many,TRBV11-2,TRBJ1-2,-,CASSPPGRRSSGYTF,TGTGCCAGCAGCCCACCGGGACGCCGGTCTAGTGGCTACACCTTC
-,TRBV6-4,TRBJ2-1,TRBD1,CASSDQGTGGHEQFF,TGTGCCAGCAGTGACCAAGGGACAGGAGGGCATGAGCAGTTCTTC
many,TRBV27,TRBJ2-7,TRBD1,CASSLGTGPYEQYF,TGTGCCAGCAGTTTAGGGACAGGGCCCTACGAGCAGTACTTC
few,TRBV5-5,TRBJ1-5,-,CASSFQPGEPQHF,TGTGCCAGCAGCTTCCAACCGGGGGAGCCCCAGCATTTT
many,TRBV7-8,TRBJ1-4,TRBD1,CASSSPRDRGEKLFF,TGTGCCAGCAGCTCCCCCCGGGACAGGGGTGAAAAACTGTTTTTT
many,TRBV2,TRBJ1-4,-,CASIAAPRKLFF,TGTGCCAGCATCGCGGCCCCTCGAAAACTGTTTTTT
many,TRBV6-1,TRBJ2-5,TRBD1,CASNRQGLETQYF,TGTGCCAGCAACCGACAGGGGTTAGAGACCCAGTACTTC
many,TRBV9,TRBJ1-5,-,CASSVGQGGGNQPQHF,TGTGCCAGCAGCGTAGGGCAAGGTGGTGGCAATCAGCCCCAGCATTTT
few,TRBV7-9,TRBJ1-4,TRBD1,CASRRDSNNEKLFF,TGTGCCAGCAGGCGGGACAGCAATAATGAAAAACTGTTTTTT
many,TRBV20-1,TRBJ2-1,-,CSARAIRWSGGKYNEQFF,TGCAGTGCTAGAGCGATTAGATGGAGCGGAGGTAAATACAATGAGCAGTTCTTC
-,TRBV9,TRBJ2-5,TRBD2,CASSVAVAGGAETQYF,TGTGCCAGCAGCGTAGCAGTAGCGGGAGGTGCGGAGACCCAGTACTTC
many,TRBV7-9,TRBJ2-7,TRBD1,CASSLTGVEQYF,TGTGCCAGCAGCCTGACAGGGGTCGAGCAGTACTTC
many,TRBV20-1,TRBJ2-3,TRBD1,CSARVPLLAGGGDTQYF,TGCAGTGCTAGGGTCCCGCTTTTGGCAGGGGGCGGAGATACGCAGTATTTT
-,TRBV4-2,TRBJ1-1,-,CASSPQVRDTEAFF,TGTGCCAGCAGCCCACAGGTTAGGGACACTGAAGCTTTCTTT
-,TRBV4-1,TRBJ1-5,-,CASSQGSGSQPQHF,TGCGCCAGCAGCCAAGGGTCGGGGTCCCAGCCCCAGCATTTT
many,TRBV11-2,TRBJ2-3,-,CASSLTRDRRTDTQYF,TGTGCCAGCAGCCTAACAAGGGATCGGAGAACAGATACGCAGTATTTT
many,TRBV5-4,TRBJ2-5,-,CASSPGGSVQETQYF,TGTGCCAGCAGCCCTGGGGGGTCAGTCCAAGAGACCCAGTACTTC
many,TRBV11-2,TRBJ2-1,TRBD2,CASSQTSGRSNEQFF,TGTGCCAGCAGCCAAACTAGCGGGAGGAGCAATGAGCAGTTCTTC
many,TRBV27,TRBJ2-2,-,CASSLWYRDTGELFF,TGTGCCAGCAGTTTATGGTACAGAGACACCGGGGAGCTGTTTTTT
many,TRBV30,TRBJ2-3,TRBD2,CAWKGLAASTDTQYF,TGTGCCTGGAAGGGACTAGCTGCTAGCACAGATACGCAGTATTTT
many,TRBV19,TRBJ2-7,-,CASSPDSFYEQYF,TGTGCCAGTAGTCCCGATTCCTTCTACGAGCAGTACTTC
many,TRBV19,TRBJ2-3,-,CASSADGSTDTQYF,TGTGCCAGTAGTGCCGACGGTAGCACAGATACGCAGTATTTT
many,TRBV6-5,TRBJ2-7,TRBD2,CASSYSLAGEDEQYF,TGTGCCAGCAGTTACTCCCTAGCGGGAGAGGACGAGCAGTACTTC
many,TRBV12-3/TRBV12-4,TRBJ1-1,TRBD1,CASRRTGGETEAFF,TGTGCCAGCAGGCGGACAGGGGGCGAGACTGAAGCTTTCTTT
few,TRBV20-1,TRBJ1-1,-,CSARDHLGWTEAFF,TGCAGTGCTAGAGATCATCTGGGATGGACTGAAGCTTTCTTT
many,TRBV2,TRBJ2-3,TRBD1,CASSVDRGLSTDTQYF,TGTGCCAGCAGTGTGGACAGGGGCTTAAGCACAGATACGCAGTATTTT
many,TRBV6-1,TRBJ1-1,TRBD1,CASLSQGGRTEAFF,TGTGCCAGCCTGTCACAGGGGGGGAGAACTGAAGCTTTCTTT
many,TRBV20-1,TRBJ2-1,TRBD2,CSAASGDYNEQFF,TGCAGTGCTGCTAGCGGGGACTACAATGAGCAGTTCTTC
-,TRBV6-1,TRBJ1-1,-,CASSESMATEAFF,TGTGCCAGCAGTGAATCGATGGCCACTGAAGCTTTCTTT
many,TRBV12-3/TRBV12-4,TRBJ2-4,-,CASSLATRKNIQYF,TGTGCCAGCAGTTTAGCTACACGGAAAAACATTCAGTACTTC